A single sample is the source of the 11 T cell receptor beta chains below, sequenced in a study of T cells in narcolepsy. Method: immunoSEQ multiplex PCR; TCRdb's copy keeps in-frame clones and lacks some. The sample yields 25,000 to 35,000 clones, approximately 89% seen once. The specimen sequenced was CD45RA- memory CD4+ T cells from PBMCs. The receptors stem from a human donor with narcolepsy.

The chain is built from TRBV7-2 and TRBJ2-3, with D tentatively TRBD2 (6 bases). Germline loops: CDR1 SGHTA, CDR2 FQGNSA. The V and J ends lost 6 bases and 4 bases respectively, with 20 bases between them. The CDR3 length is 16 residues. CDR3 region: CASSSYVAAPPDTQYF. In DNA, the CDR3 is TGTGCCAGCAGTTCTTATGTAGCGGCCCCCCCAGATACGCAGTATTTT.

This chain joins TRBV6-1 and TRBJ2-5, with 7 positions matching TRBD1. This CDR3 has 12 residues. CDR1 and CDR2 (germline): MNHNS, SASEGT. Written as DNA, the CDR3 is TGTACGACAGGGTTCCTGCAAGAGACCCAGTACTTC. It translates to CTTGFLQETQYF.

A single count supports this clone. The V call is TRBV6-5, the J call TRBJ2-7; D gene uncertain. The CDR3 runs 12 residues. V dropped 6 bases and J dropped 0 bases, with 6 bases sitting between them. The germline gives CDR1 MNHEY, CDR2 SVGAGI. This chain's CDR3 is CASSRSSYEQYF. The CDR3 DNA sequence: TGTGCCAGCAGCAGGTCCTCCTACGAGCAGTACTTC.

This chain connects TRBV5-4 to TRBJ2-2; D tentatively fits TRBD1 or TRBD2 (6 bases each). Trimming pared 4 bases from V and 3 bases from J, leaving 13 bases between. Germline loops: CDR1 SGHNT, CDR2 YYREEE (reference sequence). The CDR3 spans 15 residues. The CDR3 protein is CASSPSRGDTGELFF. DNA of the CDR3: TGTGCCAGCAGCCCATCTAGGGGGGACACCGGGGAGCTGTTTTTT.

The CDR3 sequence: CASSLGSSVHTQYF. The CDR3 DNA reads as TGTGCCAGCAGCTTAGGCAGCTCCGTCCATACGCAGTATTTT. The chain has TRBV7-6 and TRBJ2-3; D not certain. This CDR3 is 14 amino acids long. V lost 1 base and J 7 bases, leaving 12 bases between the germline ends. Germline V lookup: CDR1 SGHVS, CDR2 FNYEAQ.

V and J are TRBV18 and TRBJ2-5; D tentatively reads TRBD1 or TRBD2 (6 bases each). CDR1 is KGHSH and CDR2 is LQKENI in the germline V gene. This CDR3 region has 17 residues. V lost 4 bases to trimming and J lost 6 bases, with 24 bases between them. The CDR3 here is CASSRPGSGGPDKTQYF. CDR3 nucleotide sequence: TGTGCCAGCTCACGTCCGGGCAGTGGGGGGCCAGATAAGACCCAGTACTTC.

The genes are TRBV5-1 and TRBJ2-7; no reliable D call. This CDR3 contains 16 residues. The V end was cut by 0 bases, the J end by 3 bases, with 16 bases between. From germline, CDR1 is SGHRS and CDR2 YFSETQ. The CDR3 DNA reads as TGCGCCAGCAGCTTGGGACATATCTGGCCGCTCTACGAGCAGTACGTC. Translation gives CASSLGHIWPLYEQYV.

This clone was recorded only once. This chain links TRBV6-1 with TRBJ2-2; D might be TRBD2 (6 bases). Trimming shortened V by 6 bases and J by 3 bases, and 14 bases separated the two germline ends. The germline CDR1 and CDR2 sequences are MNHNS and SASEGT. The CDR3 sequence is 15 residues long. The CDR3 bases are TGTGCCAGCAGAGGGGAACTAGCAGACACCGGGGAGCTGTTTTTT. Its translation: CASRGELADTGELFF.

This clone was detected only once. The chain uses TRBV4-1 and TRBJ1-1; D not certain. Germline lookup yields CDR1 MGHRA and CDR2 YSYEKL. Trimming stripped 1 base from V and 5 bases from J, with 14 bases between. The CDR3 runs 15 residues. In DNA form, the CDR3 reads TGCGCCAGCAGCCAAGGGTTAGGGTGGGAGACTGAAGCTTTCTTT. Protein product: CASSQGLGWETEAFF.

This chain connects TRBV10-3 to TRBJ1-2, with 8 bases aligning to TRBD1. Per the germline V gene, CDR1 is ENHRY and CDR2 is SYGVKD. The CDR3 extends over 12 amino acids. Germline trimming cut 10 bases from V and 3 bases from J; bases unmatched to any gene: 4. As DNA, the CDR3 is TGTGCCACGAACAGGGGGGACTATGGCTACACCTTC. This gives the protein CATNRGDYGYTF.

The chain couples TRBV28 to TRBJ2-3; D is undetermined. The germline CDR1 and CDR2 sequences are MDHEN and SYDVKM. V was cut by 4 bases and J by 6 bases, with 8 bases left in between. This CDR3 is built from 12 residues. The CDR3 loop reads CASSSNSDTQYF. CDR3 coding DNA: TGTGCCAGCAGTTCGAATTCGGATACGCAGTATTTT.